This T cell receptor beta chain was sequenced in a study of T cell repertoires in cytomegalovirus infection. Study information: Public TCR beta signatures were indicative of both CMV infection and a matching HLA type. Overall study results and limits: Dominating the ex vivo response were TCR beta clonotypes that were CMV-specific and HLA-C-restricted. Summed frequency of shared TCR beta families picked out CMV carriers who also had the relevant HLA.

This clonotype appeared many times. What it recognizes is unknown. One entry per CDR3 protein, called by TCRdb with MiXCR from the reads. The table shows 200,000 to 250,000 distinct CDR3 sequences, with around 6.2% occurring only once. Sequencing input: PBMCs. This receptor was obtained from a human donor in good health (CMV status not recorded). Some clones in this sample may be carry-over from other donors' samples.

CDR3 protein: CASSTSGTGGNTIYF. CDR3 DNA: TGCGCCAGCAGCACCTCCGGGACCGGCGGAAACACCATATATTTT. This rearrangement joins TRBV5-1 to TRBJ1-3, with D tentatively TRBD1 (5 bases). CDR1 SGHRS and CDR2 YFSETQ come from the germline V gene. The CDR3 is made up of 15 amino acids. The V end was cut by 4 bases, the J end by 4 bases, with 15 bases between.